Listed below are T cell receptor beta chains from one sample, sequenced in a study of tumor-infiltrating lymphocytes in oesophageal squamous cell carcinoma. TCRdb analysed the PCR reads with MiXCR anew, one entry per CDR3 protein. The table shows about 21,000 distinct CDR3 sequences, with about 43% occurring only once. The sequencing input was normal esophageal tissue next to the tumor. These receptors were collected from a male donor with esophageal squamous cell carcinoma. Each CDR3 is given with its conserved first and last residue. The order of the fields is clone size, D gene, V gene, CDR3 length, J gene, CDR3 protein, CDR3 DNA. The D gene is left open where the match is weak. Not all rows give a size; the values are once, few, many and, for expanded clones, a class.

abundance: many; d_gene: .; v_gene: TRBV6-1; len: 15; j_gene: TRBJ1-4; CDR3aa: CASSEAGGTNEKLFF; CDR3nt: TGTGCCAGCAGTGAAGCGGGGGGGACTAATGAAAAACTGTTTTTT
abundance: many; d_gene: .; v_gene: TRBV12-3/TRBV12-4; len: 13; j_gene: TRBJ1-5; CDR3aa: CASRNRENQPQHF; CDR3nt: TGTGCCAGCAGAAACAGGGAAAATCAGCCCCAGCATTTT
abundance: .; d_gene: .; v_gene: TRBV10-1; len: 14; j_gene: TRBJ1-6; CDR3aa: CASSGQEHSYEQYF; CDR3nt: TGCGCCAGCAGTGGACAGGAGCACTCCTACGAGCAGTACTTT
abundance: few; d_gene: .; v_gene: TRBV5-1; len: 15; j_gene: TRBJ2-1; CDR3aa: CASSQGVAGTGEQFF; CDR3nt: TGCGCCAGCAGCCAGGGGGTAGCGGGTACAGGAGAGCAGTTCTTC
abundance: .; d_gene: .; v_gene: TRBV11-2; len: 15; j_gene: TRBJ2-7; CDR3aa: CASSLRAGASYEQYF; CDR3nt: TGTGCCAGCAGCTTAAGGGCAGGGGCCTCCTACGAGCAGTACTTC
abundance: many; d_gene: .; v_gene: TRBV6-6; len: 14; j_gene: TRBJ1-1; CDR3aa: CASSYSGRDTEAFF; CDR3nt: TGTGCCAGCAGTTACTCGGGGAGGGACACTGAAGCTTTCTTT
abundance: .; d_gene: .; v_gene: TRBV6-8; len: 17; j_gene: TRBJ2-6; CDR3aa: CASSYSRMVAGANVLTF; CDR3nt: TGTGCCAGCAGTTACTCGAGAATGGTTGCTGGGGCCAACGTCCTGACTTTC
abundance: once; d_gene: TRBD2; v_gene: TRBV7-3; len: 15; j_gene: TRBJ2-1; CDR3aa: CASSWTSGSYNEQFF; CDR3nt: TGTGCCAGCAGCTGGACTAGCGGGAGCTACAATGAGCAGTTCTTC
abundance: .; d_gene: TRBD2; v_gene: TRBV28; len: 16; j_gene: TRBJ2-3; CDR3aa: CASSRGTSGISDTQYF; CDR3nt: TGTGCCAGCAGTAGGGGGACTAGCGGGATATCAGATACGCAGTATTTT
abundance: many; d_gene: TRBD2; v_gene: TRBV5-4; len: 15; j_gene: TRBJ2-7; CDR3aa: CASSLEASGRFEQYF; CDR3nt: TGTGCCAGCAGCTTGGAAGCTAGCGGGAGGTTCGAGCAGTACTTC
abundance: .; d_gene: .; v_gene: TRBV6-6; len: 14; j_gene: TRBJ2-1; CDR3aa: CASSYSETYNEQFF; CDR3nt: TGTGCCAGCAGTTACTCAGAGACCTACAATGAGCAGTTCTTC
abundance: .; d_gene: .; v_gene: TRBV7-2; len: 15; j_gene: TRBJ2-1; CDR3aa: CANSLWGQGANEQFF; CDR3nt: TGTGCCAACAGCTTATGGGGTCAGGGTGCCAATGAGCAGTTCTTC
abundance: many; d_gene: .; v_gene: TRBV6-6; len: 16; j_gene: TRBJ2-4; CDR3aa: CASSYSTSRAKNIQYF; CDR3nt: TGTGCCAGCAGTTACTCGACGAGCAGAGCCAAAAACATTCAGTACTTC
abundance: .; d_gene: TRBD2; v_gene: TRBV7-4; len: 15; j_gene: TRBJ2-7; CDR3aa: CASSFTSGRVYEQYF; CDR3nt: TGTGCCAGCAGCTTTACTAGCGGGAGGGTCTACGAGCAGTACTTC
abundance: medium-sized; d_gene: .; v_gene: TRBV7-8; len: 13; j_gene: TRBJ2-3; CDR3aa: CASSTLGTDTQYF; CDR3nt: TGTGCCAGCAGCACACTAGGGACAGATACGCAGTATTTT
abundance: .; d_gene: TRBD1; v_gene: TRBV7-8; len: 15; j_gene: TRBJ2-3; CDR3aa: CASSLGQGGTDTQYF; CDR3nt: TGTGCCAGCAGCTTAGGACAGGGGGGCACAGATACGCAGTATTTT
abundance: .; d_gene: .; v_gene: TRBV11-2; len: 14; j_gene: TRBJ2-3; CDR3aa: CASSLRGGPDTQYF; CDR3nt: TGTGCCAGCAGCTTAAGGGGGGGTCCAGATACGCAGTATTTT
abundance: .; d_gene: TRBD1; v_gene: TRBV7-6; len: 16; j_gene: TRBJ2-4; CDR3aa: CASSLTPGQGAGIQYF; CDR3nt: TGTGCCAGCAGCTTAACTCCGGGACAGGGGGCTGGCATTCAGTACTTC
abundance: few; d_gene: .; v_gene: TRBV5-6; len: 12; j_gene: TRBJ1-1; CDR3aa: CASSFSGVTAFF; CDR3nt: TGTGCCAGCAGCTTCTCAGGGGTTACGGCTTTCTTT
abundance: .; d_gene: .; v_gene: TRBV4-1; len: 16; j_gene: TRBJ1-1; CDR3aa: CASSTGQNHMNTEAFF; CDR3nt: TGCGCCAGCAGCACCGGACAGAATCACATGAACACTGAAGCTTTCTTT
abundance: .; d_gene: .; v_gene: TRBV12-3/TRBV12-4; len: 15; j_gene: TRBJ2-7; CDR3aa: CASSLVRGDTGELYF; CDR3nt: TGTGCCAGCAGTTTAGTTAGGGGGGACACCGGGGAGCTGTACTTC
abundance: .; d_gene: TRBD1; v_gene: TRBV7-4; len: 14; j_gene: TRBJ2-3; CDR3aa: CASRYRGGTDTQYF; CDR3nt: TGTGCCAGCAGGTACAGGGGGGGCACAGATACGCAGTATTTT
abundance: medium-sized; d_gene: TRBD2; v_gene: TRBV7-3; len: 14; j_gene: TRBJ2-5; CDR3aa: CASSYTAGEETQYF; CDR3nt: TGTGCCAGCAGCTACACCGCGGGAGAAGAGACCCAGTACTTC
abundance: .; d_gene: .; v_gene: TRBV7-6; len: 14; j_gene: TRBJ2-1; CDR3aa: CASSIDSSYNEQFF; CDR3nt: TGTGCCAGCAGCATAGACAGTTCCTACAATGAGCAGTTCTTC
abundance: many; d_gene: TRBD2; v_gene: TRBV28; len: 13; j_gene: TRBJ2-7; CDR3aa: CASSLPGRGEQYF; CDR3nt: TGTGCCAGCAGTTTACCCGGGAGGGGCGAGCAGTACTTC
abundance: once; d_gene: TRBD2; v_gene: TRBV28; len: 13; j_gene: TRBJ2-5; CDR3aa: CASRVAGLETQYF; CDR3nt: TGTGCCAGCAGGGTAGCGGGTCTAGAGACCCAGTACTTC
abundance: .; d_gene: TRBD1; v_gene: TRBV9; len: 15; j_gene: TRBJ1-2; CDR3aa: CASSATGSFNYGYTF; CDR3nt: TGTGCCAGCAGCGCGACAGGGTCCTTTAACTATGGCTACACCTTC
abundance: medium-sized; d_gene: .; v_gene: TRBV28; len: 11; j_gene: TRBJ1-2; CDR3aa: CASSGPYGYTF; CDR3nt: TGTGCCAGCAGTGGACCCTATGGCTACACCTTC
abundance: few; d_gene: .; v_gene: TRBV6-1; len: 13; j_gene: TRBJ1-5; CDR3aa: CASRGKVNQPQHF; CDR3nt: TGTGCCAGTCGGGGTAAGGTAAATCAGCCCCAGCATTTT
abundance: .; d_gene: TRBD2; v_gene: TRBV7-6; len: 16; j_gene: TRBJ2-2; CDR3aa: CASSLAASGNTGELFF; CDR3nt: TGTGCCAGCAGCTTAGCGGCTAGCGGGAACACCGGGGAGCTGTTTTTT
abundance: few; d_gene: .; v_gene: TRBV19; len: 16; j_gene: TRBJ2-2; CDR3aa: CASSIWAGIATGELFF; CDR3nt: TGTGCCAGTAGTATTTGGGCAGGGATAGCCACCGGGGAGCTGTTTTTT
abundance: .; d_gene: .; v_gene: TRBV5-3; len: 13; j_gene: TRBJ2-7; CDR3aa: CASSLTPRDHINF; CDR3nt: TGTGCCAGCAGCCTAACCCCCCGGGACCATATTAACTTC
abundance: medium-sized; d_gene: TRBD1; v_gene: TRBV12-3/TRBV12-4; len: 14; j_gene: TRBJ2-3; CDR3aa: CASSSTGGTDTQYF; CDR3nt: TGTGCCAGCAGTTCGACAGGGGGCACAGATACGCAGTATTTT
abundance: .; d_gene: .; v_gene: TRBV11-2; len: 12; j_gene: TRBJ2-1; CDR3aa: CASSRNYNEQFF; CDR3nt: TGTGCCAGCAGCCGGAACTACAATGAGCAGTTCTTC
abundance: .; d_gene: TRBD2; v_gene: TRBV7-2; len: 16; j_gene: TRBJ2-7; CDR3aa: CASSLETSGGAYEQYF; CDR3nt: TGTGCCAGCAGCTTAGAGACTAGCGGGGGGGCCTACGAGCAGTACTTC
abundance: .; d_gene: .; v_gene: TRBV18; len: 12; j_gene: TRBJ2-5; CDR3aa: CASSPYQETQYF; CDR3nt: TGTGCCAGCTCACCGTACCAAGAGACCCAGTACTTC
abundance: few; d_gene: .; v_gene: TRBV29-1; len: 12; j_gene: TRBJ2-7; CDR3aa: CGCNSGSSQQYF; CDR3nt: TGCGGATGTAATAGCGGCTCTTCCCAGCAGTACTTC
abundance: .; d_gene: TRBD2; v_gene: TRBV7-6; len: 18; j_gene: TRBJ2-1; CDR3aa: CASSSSGLGTSGRNEQFF; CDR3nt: TGTGCCAGCAGCTCTAGCGGCCTCGGGACTAGCGGGAGAAATGAGCAGTTCTTC
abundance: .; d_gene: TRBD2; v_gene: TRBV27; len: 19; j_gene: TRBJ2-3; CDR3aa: CASSTSGTSVRHRTDTQYF; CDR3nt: TGTGCCAGCAGTACCTCCGGGACTAGCGTCAGGCACCGGACAGATACGCAGTATTTT
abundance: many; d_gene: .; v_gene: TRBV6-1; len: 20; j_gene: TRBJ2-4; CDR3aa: CASSEALLGSTTPSKNIQYF; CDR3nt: TGTGCCAGCAGTGAAGCGCTTCTGGGCTCCACCACGCCGTCCAAAAACATTCAGTACTTC
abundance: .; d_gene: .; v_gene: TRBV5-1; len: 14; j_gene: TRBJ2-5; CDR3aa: CASSLAGAQETQYF; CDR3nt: TGCGCCAGCAGCCTTGCCGGAGCCCAAGAGACCCAGTACTTC
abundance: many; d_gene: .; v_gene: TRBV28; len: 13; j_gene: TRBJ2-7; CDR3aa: CASSLFGGYEQYF; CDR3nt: TGTGCCAGCAGTTTATTCGGGGGTTACGAGCAGTACTTC
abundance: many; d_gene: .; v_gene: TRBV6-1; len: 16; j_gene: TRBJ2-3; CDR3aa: CASSITGLILTDTQYF; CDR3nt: TGTGCCAGCAGTATCACAGGGCTTATACTCACAGATACGCAGTATTTT
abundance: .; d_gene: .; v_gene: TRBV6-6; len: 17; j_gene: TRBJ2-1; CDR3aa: CASSYSAGAGGVREQFF; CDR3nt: TGTGCCAGCAGTTACTCCGCGGGGGCCGGGGGAGTTCGGGAGCAGTTCTTC
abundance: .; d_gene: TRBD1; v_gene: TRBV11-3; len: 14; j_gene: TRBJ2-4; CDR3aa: CASADRLAKNIQYF; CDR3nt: TGTGCCAGCGCGGACAGGCTAGCCAAAAACATTCAGTACTTC
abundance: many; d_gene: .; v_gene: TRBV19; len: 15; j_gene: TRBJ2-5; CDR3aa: CASSIGHSKGETQYF; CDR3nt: TGTGCCAGTAGTATAGGGCACTCCAAGGGGGAGACCCAGTACTTC
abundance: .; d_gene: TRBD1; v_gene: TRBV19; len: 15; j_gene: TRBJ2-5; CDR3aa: CASSMGRGGYETRYF; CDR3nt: TGTGCCAGTAGTATGGGACGAGGGGGCTATGAGACCCGGTACTTC
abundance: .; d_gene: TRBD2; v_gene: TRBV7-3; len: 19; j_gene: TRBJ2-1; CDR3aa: CASSFLAGGPLSSYNEQFF; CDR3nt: TGTGCCAGCAGCTTCTTAGCGGGAGGGCCGTTGAGCTCCTACAATGAGCAGTTCTTC
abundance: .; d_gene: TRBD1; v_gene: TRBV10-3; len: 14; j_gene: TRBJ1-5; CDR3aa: CAISAWDSNQPQHF; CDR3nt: TGTGCCATCAGTGCTTGGGACAGTAATCAGCCCCAGCATTTT
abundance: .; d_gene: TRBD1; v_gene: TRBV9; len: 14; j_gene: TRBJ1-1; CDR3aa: CASSARDRNTEAFF; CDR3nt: TGTGCCAGCAGCGCACGGGACAGAAACACTGAAGCTTTCTTT
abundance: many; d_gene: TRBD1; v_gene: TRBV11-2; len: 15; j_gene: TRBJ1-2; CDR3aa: CASSSTGGFNYGYTF; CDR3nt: TGTGCCAGCAGCTCTACAGGGGGTTTCAACTATGGCTACACCTTC
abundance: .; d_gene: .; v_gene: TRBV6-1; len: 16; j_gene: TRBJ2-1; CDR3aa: CASSPFGQLGYNEQFF; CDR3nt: TGTGCCAGCAGTCCATTCGGACAGTTGGGCTACAATGAGCAGTTCTTC
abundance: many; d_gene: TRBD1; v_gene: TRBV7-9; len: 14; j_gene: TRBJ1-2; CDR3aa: CASSLETGNYGYTF; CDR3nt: TGTGCCAGCAGCTTAGAGACAGGGAACTATGGCTACACCTTC
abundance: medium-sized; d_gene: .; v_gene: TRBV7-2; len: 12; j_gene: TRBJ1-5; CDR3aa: CASSLGDQPQHF; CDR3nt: TGTGCCAGCAGCTTAGGGGATCAGCCCCAGCATTTT
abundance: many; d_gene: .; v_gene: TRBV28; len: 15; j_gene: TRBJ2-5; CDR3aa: CASSSPGLKGETQYF; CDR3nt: TGTGCCAGCAGCAGCCCGGGACTCAAAGGGGAGACCCAGTACTTC